This TCR beta chain was sequenced for a study of T cell responses to AZD1222 COVID-19 vaccine. Study-wide results and limits: Donors, mostly white British, included more females; clonal diversity was possibly underestimated. Only 5 to 7 individuals given AZD1222 were seropositive at baseline.

About this clone: The target antigen is unknown.

Sequenced by immunoSEQ multiplex PCR; TCRdb stores in-frame clones only, minus some. The repertoire holds tens of thousands of clones, approximately 90% seen once, with around 5.2% in the top ten. V gave up 4 bases and J gave up 0 bases, with 9 bases separating them. The CDR3 contains 15 residues. From germline, CDR1 is LGHNA and CDR2 YSLEER. The sequencing used peripheral blood, collected on day 0 of MenACWY control vaccination. The sequence was obtained from an adult in good health. The chain couples TRBV4-3 to TRBJ1-4; D is ambiguous. For the CDR3, the DNA is TGCGCCAGCAGCCCGGGAGGAGCAACTAATGAAAAACTGTTTTTT. It encodes CASSPGGATNEKLFF.